The rows below give T cell receptor beta chains drawn from one sample of a study of cytomegalovirus exposure and HLA in healthy donors. Profiling relied on immunoSEQ multiplex PCR, and the TCRdb table lists in-frame clones only, not all of them. Among approximately 160,000 clones listed, roughly 79% were seen once. The sequenced material came from PBMCs. These receptors originate from a man in his forties in good health and CMV-seronegative. CDR3s include the opening cysteine and the closing phenylalanine or tryptophan. The D gene is left open where the match is weak. The size entry is marked missing in some rows and otherwise reads once, few, many or a size class.

D gene	J gene	clone size	V gene	CDR3 DNA	CDR3 protein
.	TRBJ2-6	.	TRBV9	TGTGCCAGCAGCGTAGAAGGGGATGGGGCCAACGTCCTGACTTTC	CASSVEGDGANVLTF
TRBD1	TRBJ1-1	.	TRBV5-6	TGTGCCAGCAGCTTTCAGGGGGGCAGGCACATGAACACTGAAGCTTTCTTT	CASSFQGGRHMNTEAFF
.	TRBJ2-5	few	TRBV5-1	TGCGCCAGCAGCTTGGACGTCGAGGAGACCCAGTACTTC	CASSLDVEETQYF
TRBD1	TRBJ2-2	.	TRBV7-3	TGTGCCAGCAGCGTCTCACAGGGGACCGGGGAGCTGTTTTTT	CASSVSQGTGELFF
.	TRBJ2-3	.	TRBV6-6	TGTGCCAGCAGCAACCCGGACACCTCTAGCACAGATACGCAGTATTTT	CASSNPDTSSTDTQYF
TRBD1	TRBJ1-5	once	TRBV5-1	TGCGCCAGCAGCGGGACAGGCAAGGAGCATTTT	CASSGTGKEHF
TRBD2	TRBJ2-5	.	TRBV28	TGTGCCAGCAGACCGGGACTAGTTGGGGAGACCCAGTACTTC	CASRPGLVGETQYF
.	TRBJ1-3	few	TRBV7-9	TGTGCCAGCAGCTTAGCGCCGGGCTCTGGAAACACCATATATTTT	CASSLAPGSGNTIYF
TRBD2	TRBJ2-7	.	TRBV5-1	TGCGCCAGCAGCTTTGGGACTAGAAGCTACGAGCAGTACTTC	CASSFGTRSYEQYF
.	TRBJ2-3	.	TRBV5-6	TGTGCCAGCAGCTTAACAGGGTCAGATACGCAGTATTTT	CASSLTGSDTQYF
.	TRBJ2-4	.	TRBV7-9	TGTGCCAGCAGCCCCGGGGGACAGACGACAAGTCTAGCCAAAAACATTCAGTACTTC	CASSPGGQTTSLAKNIQYF
TRBD1	TRBJ1-2	.	TRBV5-6	TGTGCCAGCAGCTTGCAGGACAGGGCTTACTATGGCTACACCTTC	CASSLQDRAYYGYTF
.	TRBJ2-1	.	TRBV11-2	TGTGCCAGCAGCTTAGTTGCGAGCTACAATGAGCAGTTCTTC	CASSLVASYNEQFF